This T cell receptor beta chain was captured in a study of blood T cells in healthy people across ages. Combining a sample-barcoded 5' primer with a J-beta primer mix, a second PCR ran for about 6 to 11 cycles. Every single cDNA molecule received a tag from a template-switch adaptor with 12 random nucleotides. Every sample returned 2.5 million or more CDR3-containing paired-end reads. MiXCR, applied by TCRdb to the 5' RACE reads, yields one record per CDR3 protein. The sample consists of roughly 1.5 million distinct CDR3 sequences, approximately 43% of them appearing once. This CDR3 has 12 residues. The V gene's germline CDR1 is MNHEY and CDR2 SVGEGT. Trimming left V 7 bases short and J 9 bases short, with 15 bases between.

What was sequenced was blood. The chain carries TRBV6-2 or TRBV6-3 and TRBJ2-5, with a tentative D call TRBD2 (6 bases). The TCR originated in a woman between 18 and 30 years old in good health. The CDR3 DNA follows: TGTGCCAGCAAAGGGCCGGGGGAGGCCCAGTACTTC. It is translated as CASKGPGEAQYF.